The entry that follows covers one TCR beta chain sequence. Antigen: not known. The V gene lost 3 bases and the J gene lost 7 bases, with 10 bases spanning the gap. Germline V gene data show CDR1 as MGHRA and CDR2 as YSYEKL. CDR3 length: 13 residues. Thyroid surgery had not been preceded by any treatment in any patient. The sample belongs to a study of metastatic and nonmetastatic thyroid tumors. Across the study: The study looked at repertoires side by side in blood and in tumor or nodule tissue from malignant and benign thyroid patients.

In the authors' methods: The study took CDR3 differences across clinicopathological groups and made a distant-metastasis classifier for papillary thyroid cancer from them. With MiXCR, TCRdb reprocessed the PCR reads. TCRdb, rather than the study authors, made the V and J calls. This repertoire shows about 92,000 clones, about 15% found once; its top ten account for roughly 3.9%. Study outcomes and limitations: Significantly greater TCR beta diversity was reportedly found in malignant thyroid tumors than in benign nodules (in blood and tumor).

Material for sequencing was blood. The chain is built from TRBV4-1 and TRBJ2-1; D is unclear. The clonotype was recovered from a female donor with papillary thyroid cancer or a benign thyroid nodule (not recorded which). Some clones in this sample may be carry-over from other donors' samples. The CDR3 nucleotides are TGCGCCAGCAGCCAGGATCTTACTAATGAGCAGTTCTTC. It codes for CASSQDLTNEQFF.